The 6 T cell receptor beta chains given below trace back to one sample, sequenced in a study of graft-versus-host responses after intestinal transplantation. Generated by immunoSEQ multiplex PCR, the TCRdb table keeps only in-frame clones and is missing some. The repertoire consists of 65,000 to 85,000 clones, with 80% to 95% occurring once and the leading ten covering approximately 6.9%. The material sequenced was bone marrow, taken approximately 700 days after intestinal transplantation. These receptors came from a human patient who received an intestinal transplant, so some T cells may come from the graft donor.

The J gene is TRBJ2-6, the V gene TRBV5-6; TRBD1 matches 8 bases. The CDR3 has 18 amino acids. Germline loops: CDR1 SGHDT, CDR2 YYEEEE. V lost 3 bases to trimming and J lost 1 base; unmatched junction nucleotides: 9. The CDR3 reads CASSWGTGLPSGANVLTF. The CDR3, as DNA: TGTGCCAGCAGCTGGGGGACAGGCCTTCCATCTGGGGCCAACGTCCTGACTTTC.

The V and J genes are TRBV6-5 and TRBJ2-7; D remains ambiguous. The CDR3 length is 14 residues. V was cut by 3 bases and J by 1 base, with 10 bases left in between. CDR1 and CDR2 (germline): MNHEY, SVGAGI. CDR3 residues: CASSYDGRSYEQYF. The CDR3 coding sequence is TGTGCCAGCAGTTATGATGGCAGGTCCTACGAGCAGTACTTC.

This chain joins TRBV6-6 and TRBJ1-3, with D unclear. This CDR3 contains 14 residues. Per germline, CDR1 MNHNY and CDR2 SVGAGI (reference sequence). Trimming took 1 base from V and 0 from J, leaving 4 bases between them. CDR3 protein: CASSYFDSGNTIYF. The CDR3, as DNA: TGTGCCAGCAGTTACTTCGACTCTGGAAACACCATATATTTT.

This chain links TRBV6-5 with TRBJ1-2; 10 bases map to TRBD1. From germline, CDR1 is MNHEY and CDR2 SVGAGI. This CDR3 is built from 14 residues. V shed 1 base, J shed 8 bases, and the junction held 4 bases outside the gene matches. The CDR3 is CASSYFGTGEGYTF. The DNA of the CDR3 is TGTGCCAGCAGTTACTTCGGGACAGGGGAGGGCTACACCTTC.

The genes are TRBV19 and TRBJ2-1, with a possible D match to TRBD1 (6 bases). CDR3 size: 17 residues. CDR1 LNHDA and CDR2 SQIVND come from the germline V gene (reference sequence). V dropped 3 bases and J dropped 5 bases, with 20 bases sitting between them. The DNA of the CDR3 is TGTGCCAGTAGTATCCCCCATTACAGGGTTGGCGACAATGAGCAGTTCTTC. It is translated as CASSIPHYRVGDNEQFF.

This chain joins TRBV6-1 and TRBJ2-7, with 8 bases aligning to TRBD2. Germline trimming cut 7 bases from V and 3 bases from J; bases unmatched to any gene: 8. The CDR3 runs to 14 residues. Germline CDR1 MNHNS, CDR2 SASEGT. The CDR3 is CASIGTRGLYEQYF. The DNA for the CDR3 is TGTGCCAGCATCGGGACTAGAGGGCTCTACGAGCAGTACTTC.